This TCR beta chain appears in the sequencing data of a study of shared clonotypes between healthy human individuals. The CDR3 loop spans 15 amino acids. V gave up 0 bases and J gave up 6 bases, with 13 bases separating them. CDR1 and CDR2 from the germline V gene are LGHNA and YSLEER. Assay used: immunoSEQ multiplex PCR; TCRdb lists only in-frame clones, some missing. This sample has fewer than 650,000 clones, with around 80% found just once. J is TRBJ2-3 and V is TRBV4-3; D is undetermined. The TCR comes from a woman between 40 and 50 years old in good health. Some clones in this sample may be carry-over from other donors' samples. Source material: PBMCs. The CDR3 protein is CASSQEQAGSDTQYF. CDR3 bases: TGCGCCAGCAGCCAAGAGCAGGCTGGCTCGGATACGCAGTATTTT.